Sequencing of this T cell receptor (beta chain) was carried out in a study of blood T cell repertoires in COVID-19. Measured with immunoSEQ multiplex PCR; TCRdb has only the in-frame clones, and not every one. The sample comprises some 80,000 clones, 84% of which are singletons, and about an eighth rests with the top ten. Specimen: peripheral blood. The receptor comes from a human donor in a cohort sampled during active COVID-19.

The CDR3 sequence: CASSHRPQFETSSVYEQYF. The CDR3 coding sequence is TGCGCCAGCAGCCATCGACCTCAGTTCGAAACTAGTAGTGTGTACGAGCAGTACTTC. The genes are TRBV4-1 and TRBJ2-7; tentative D call: TRBD2 (5 bases). The V gene's germline CDR1 is MGHRA and CDR2 YSYEKL. Trimming removed 3 bases from V and 4 bases from J, with 28 bases in between. CDR3 length: 19 amino acids.